The present TCR beta chain was sequenced within a study of blood T cell repertoires in COVID-19. Data came from immunoSEQ multiplex PCR; TCRdb stores just in-frame clones and leaves some out. The repertoire has 150,000 to 180,000 clones, 70% to 85% of them found once; the top ten carry around 28%. Sequencing was done on a sample of peripheral blood. The sequence derives from a woman aged 60-70 years with acute or convalescent COVID-19.

The CDR3 nucleotides are TGCGCCAGCAGCCCCTCGGGACAGGCGATCAATCAGCCCCAGCATTTT. This gives the protein CASSPSGQAINQPQHF. This chain joins TRBV4-1 and TRBJ1-5; 8 bases are a match to TRBD1. The J segment lost 3 bases and the V segment lost 4 bases, leaving 8 bases of the junction unmatched. This CDR3 comprises 16 residues. The germline CDR1 and CDR2 sequences are MGHRA and YSYEKL.